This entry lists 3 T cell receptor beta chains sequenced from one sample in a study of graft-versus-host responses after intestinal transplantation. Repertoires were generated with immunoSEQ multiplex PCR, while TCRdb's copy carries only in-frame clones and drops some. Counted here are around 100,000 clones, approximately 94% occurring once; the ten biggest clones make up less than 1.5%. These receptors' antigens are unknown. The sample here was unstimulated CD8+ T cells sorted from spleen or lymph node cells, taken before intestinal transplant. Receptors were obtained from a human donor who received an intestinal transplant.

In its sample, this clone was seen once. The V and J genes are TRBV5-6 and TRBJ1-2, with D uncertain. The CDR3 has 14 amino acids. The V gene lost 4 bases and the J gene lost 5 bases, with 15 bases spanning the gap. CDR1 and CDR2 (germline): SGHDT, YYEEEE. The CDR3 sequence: CASSLGHAEYGYTF. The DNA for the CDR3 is TGTGCCAGCAGCCTGGGTCATGCGGAATATGGCTACACCTTC.

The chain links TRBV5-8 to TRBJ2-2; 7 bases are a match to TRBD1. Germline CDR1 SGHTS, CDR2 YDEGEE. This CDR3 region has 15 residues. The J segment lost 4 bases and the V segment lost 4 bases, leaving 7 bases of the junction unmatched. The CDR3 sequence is CASSLGTALTGELFF. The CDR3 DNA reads TGTGCCAGCAGCCTTGGGACAGCCCTCACCGGGGAGCTGTTTTTT.

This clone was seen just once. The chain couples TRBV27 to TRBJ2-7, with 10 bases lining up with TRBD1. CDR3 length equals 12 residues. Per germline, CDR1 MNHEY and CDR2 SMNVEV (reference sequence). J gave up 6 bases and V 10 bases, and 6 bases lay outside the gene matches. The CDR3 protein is CATGTGAIEQYF. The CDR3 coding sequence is TGTGCCACGGGGACAGGGGCGATCGAGCAGTACTTC.